This T cell receptor (beta chain) was identified during a study of CD8+CD57+ T cells in acquired aplastic anemia. Study-wide background: Mean DNA quantity obtained from sorted CD4+ and CD8+ cells was around 3.2 ug. Study-wide results and limits: A significant difference in CD8+ Simpson's diversity between patients and controls was not found. Patients and controls had in common fewer than 30 CD8+ CDR3 sequences.

Those patients picked for sequencing had displayed CD8+CD57+ cell expansion on flow cytometry. This clonotype showed up many times. The antigen remains unidentified. Germline CDR1 and CDR2: DFQATT and SNEGSKA (reference sequence). V was shortened by 0 bases and J by 0 bases, with 20 bases between the two germline ends. This CDR3 contains 18 residues. Profiling of TCR beta VDJ combinations and CDR3 sequences used genomic DNA as template. TCRdb itself ran the reads through MiXCR, one entry per CDR3 protein. The profile shows approximately 300,000 distinct CDR3 sequences, under 65% of them singletons. This clonotype originated in a human donor with aplastic anemia. The chain uses TRBV20-1 and TRBJ1-2; D possibly corresponds to TRBD1 (5 bases). Source material: sorted CD4+, CD8+, or CD8+CD57+ T cells (not recorded which) from PBMCs. DNA of the CDR3: TGCAGTGCTAGAGATGGGACTCAGTTGACACCAACTAACTATGGCTACACCTTC. This encodes CSARDGTQLTPTNYGYTF.